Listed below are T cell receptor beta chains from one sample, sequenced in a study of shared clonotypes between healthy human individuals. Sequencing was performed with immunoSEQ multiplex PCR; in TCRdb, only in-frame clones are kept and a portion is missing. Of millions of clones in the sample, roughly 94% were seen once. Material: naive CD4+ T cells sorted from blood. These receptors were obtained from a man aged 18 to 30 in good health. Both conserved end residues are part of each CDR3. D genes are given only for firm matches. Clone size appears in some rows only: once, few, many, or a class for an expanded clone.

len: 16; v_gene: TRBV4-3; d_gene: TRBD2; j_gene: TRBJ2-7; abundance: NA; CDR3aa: CASSQQPAGASYEQYF; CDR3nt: TGCGCCAGCAGCCAACAACCAGCGGGAGCCTCCTACGAGCAGTACTTC
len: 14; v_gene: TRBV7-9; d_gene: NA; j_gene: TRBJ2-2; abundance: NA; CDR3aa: CASSPGTSSGELFF; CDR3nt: TGTGCCAGCAGCCCCGGGACGTCATCCGGGGAGCTGTTTTTT
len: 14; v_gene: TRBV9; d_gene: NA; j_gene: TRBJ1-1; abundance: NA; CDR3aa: CASSVVGGGTEAFF; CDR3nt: TGTGCCAGCAGCGTAGTAGGAGGAGGCACTGAAGCTTTCTTT
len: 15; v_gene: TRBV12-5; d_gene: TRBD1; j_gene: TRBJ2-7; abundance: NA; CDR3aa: CASGFPGTGPPEQYF; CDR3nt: TGTGCTAGTGGTTTTCCCGGGACAGGGCCTCCCGAGCAGTACTTC
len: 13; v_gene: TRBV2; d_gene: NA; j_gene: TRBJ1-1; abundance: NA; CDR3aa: CASRSRQTTEAFF; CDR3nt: TGTGCCAGCAGAAGCCGACAGACCACTGAAGCTTTCTTT
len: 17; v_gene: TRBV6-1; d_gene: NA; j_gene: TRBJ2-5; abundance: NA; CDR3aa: CASSEGLGALSKETQYF; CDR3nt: TGTGCCAGCAGTGAAGGTTTGGGGGCACTTAGCAAAGAGACCCAGTACTTC
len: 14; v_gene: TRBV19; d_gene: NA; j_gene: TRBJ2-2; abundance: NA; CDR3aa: CASSSAANTGELFF; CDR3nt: TGTGCCAGTAGCAGCGCCGCGAACACCGGGGAGCTGTTTTTT
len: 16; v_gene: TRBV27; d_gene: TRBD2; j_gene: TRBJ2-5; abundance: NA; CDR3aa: CASSSGLAGGRETQYF; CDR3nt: TGTGCCAGCAGTTCGGGACTAGCGGGGGGGCGGGAGACCCAGTACTTC
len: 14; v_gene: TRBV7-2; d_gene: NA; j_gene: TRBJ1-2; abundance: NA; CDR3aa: CASSQYRDLYGYTF; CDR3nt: TGTGCCAGCAGCCAATACAGGGACCTGTATGGCTACACCTTC
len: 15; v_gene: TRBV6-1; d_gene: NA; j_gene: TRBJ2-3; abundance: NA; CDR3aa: CASSGRGPGPDTQYF; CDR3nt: TGTGCCAGCAGTGGAAGGGGACCAGGGCCAGATACGCAGTATTTT
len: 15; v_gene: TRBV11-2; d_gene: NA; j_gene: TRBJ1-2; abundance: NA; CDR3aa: CASSLVAGLGKGYTF; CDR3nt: TGTGCCAGCAGCTTAGTGGCAGGGTTGGGTAAAGGCTACACCTTC
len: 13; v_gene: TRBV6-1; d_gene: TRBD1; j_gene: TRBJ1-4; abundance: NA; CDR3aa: CASRDRDNEKLFF; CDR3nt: TGTGCCAGCAGGGACAGGGATAATGAAAAACTGTTTTTT
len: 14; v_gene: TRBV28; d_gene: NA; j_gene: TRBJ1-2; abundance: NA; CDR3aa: CASTLSQKYYGYTF; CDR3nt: TGTGCCAGCACCCTCTCCCAAAAGTACTATGGCTACACCTTC
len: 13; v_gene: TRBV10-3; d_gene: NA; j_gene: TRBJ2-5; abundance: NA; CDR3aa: CAIWPGVGETQYF; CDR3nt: TGTGCCATCTGGCCAGGGGTCGGGGAGACCCAGTACTTC
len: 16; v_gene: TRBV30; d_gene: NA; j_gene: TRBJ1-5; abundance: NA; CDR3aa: CAWGVDTSGYNQPQHF; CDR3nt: TGTGCCTGGGGAGTCGATACCTCGGGATACAATCAGCCCCAGCATTTT
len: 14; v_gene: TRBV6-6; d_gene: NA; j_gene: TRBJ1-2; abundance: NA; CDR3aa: CASSRTVNPGGYTF; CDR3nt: TGTGCCAGCAGCAGGACAGTCAATCCCGGGGGCTACACCTTC
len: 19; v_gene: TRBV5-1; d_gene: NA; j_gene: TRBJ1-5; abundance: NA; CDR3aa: CASSLGTGQAWDSNQPQHF; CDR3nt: TGCGCCAGCAGCTTGGGAACTGGGCAGGCATGGGATAGCAATCAGCCCCAGCATTTT
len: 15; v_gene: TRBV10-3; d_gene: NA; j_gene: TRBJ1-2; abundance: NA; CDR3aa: CAISSGPGFSYGYTF; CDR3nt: TGTGCCATCAGCTCCGGTCCGGGGTTTTCCTATGGCTACACCTTC
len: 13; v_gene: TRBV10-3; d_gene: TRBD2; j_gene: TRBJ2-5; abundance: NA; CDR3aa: CAISASGAETQYF; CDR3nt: TGTGCCATCTCGGCTAGCGGGGCGGAGACCCAGTACTTC
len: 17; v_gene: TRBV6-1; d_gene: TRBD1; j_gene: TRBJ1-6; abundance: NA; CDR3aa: CASSEARSLQGWSPLHF; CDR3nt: TGTGCCAGCAGTGAAGCGCGGAGTTTACAGGGGTGGTCACCCCTCCACTTT
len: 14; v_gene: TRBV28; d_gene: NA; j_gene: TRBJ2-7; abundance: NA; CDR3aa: CASRFSGNSYEQYF; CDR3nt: TGTGCCAGCAGGTTTTCAGGGAACTCCTACGAGCAGTACTTC
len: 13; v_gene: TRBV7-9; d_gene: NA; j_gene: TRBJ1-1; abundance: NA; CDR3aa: CASSLAGGLAAFF; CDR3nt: TGTGCCAGCAGCTTAGCGGGGGGTTTGGCGGCTTTCTTT
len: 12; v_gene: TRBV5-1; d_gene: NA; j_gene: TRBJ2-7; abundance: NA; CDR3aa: CASSFYGHEQYF; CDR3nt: TGCGCCAGCAGCTTTTACGGTCACGAGCAGTACTTC
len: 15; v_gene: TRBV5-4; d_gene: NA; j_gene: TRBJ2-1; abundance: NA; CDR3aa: CASSPTGQGWNEQFF; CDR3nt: TGTGCCAGCAGCCCCACTGGGCAGGGTTGGAATGAGCAGTTCTTC
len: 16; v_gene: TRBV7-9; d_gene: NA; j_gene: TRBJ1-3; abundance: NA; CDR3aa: CASSLEGDFSGNTIYF; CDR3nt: TGTGCCAGCAGCTTAGAGGGGGATTTCTCTGGAAACACCATATATTTT
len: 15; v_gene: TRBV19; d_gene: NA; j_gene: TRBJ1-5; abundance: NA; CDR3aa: CASTTDRLSNQPQHF; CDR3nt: TGTGCCAGCACTACCGACAGGCTGAGCAATCAGCCCCAGCATTTT
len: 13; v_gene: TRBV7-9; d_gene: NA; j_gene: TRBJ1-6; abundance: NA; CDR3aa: CASSLEFISPLHF; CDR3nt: TGTGCCAGCAGCTTAGAGTTTATCTCACCCCTCCACTTT
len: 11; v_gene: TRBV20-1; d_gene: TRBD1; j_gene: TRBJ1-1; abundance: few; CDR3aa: CTGQGNTEAFF; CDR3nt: TGCACGGGACAGGGAAACACTGAAGCTTTCTTT
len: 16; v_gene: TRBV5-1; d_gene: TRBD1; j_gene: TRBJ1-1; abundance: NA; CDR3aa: CASSLAGDRGQGEAFF; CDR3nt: TGCGCCAGCAGCTTGGCCGGGGACAGGGGGCAAGGTGAAGCTTTCTTT
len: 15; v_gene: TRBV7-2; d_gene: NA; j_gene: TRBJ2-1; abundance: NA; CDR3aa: CASSLENGFTNEQFF; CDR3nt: TGTGCCAGCAGCTTAGAGAACGGGTTCACCAATGAGCAGTTCTTC
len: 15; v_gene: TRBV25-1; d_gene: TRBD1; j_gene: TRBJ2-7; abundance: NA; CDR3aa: CASSEWGTGTYEQYF; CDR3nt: TGTGCCAGCAGTGAATGGGGGACAGGGACATACGAGCAGTACTTC
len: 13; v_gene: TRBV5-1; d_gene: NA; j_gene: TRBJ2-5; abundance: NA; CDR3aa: CASSSGLGETQYF; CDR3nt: TGCGCCAGCAGCTCGGGGTTAGGAGAGACCCAGTACTTC
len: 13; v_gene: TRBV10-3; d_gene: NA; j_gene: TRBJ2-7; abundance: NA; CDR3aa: CAISGQVGYEQYF; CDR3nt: TGTGCCATCAGTGGACAGGTGGGGTACGAGCAGTACTTC
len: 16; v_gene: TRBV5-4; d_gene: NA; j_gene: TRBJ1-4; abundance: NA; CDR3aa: CASSSMTGAANEKLFF; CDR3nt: TGTGCCAGCAGCTCTATGACGGGGGCTGCTAATGAAAAACTGTTTTTT
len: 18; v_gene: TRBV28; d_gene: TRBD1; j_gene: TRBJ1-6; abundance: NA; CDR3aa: CASSFGRGQGKRYSPLHF; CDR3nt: TGTGCCAGCAGTTTTGGACGGGGACAGGGGAAGAGGTATTCACCCCTCCACTTT
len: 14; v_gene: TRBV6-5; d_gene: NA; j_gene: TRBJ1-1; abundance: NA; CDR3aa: CASSRAALGAEAFF; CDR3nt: TGTGCCAGCAGTAGGGCCGCATTAGGCGCTGAAGCTTTCTTT
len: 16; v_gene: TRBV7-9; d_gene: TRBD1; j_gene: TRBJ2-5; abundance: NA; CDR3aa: CASSSKPRDREETQYF; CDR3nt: TGTGCCAGCAGCTCAAAGCCTAGGGACAGAGAAGAGACCCAGTACTTC
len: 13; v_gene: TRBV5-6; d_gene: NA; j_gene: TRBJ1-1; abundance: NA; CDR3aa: CASSFPGSAEAFF; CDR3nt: TGTGCCAGCAGCTTCCCAGGGAGCGCTGAAGCTTTCTTT
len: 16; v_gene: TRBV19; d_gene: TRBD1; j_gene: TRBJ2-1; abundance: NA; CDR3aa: CASKYTPGQGLSEQFF; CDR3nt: TGTGCCAGTAAGTACACTCCGGGACAGGGACTCAGTGAGCAGTTCTTC
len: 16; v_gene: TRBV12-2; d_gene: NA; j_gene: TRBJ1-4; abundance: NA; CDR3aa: CASRPWAKRVNEKLFF; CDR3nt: TGTGCAAGTCGCCCATGGGCTAAGAGGGTTAATGAAAAACTGTTTTTT
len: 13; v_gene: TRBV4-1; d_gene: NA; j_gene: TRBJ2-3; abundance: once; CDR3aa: CASSQLLTDTQYF; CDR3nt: TGCGCCAGCAGCCAACTCCTCACAGATACGCAGTATTTT